The entry that follows covers one TCR beta chain sequence. Antigen unknown. TCRdb re-called the 5' RACE reads and gives one entry per CDR3 protein, without DNA. This specimen shows 400,000 to 550,000 distinct CDR3 sequences; the ten leading clones hold 7.3%. These data originate in a study of T cells expressing NK-cell markers. Background on the study: Seven of eight sequenced donors tested HCMV-seropositive; one tested seronegative.

Germline CDR1 and CDR2: SGHKS and YYEKEE (reference sequence). The CDR3 is made up of 17 amino acids. Study-level points and caveats: Expanded clones of NKG2C+ T cells had an unclear HCMV specificity.

Sequencing was performed on blood T cells: a sorted CD56 or NKG2C T cell subset, CD4+ or CD8+ T cells, or bulk PBMC T cells (not recorded which). This TCR came from a woman aged 18-70 years in good health. The chain is built from TRBV5-5 and TRBJ1-1; TCRdb gives TRBD1 as the D gene, but with no DNA this cannot be confirmed. The CDR3 is CASSLAPTGAQNTEAFF. Full variable domain (outside the CDR3, taken from reference TRBV5-5 and TRBJ1-1): DAGVTQSPTHLIKTRGQQVTLRCSPISGHKSVSWYQQVLGQGPQFIFQYYEKEERGRGNFPDRFSARQFPNYSSELNVNALLLGDSALYLCASSLAPTGAQNTEAFFGQGTRLTVV.